One and the same sample provided the 16 T cell receptor beta chains below, sequenced in a study of T cell repertoires in cytomegalovirus infection. Using its own MiXCR run on the reads, TCRdb lists one record per CDR3 protein. Of around 300,000 distinct CDR3 sequences listed, roughly a fifth are singletons. No antigen is known for these receptors. Sequenced material: cultured PBMCs, taken from culture after CMV antigen stimulation. Receptors were obtained from a human donor in good health (CMV status not recorded). Some clones in this sample may be carry-over from other donors' samples.

The chain has TRBV6-2 or TRBV6-3 and TRBJ2-7; maybe TRBD2 (6 bases). V lost 4 bases and J 3 bases, leaving 10 bases between the germline ends. The CDR3 covers 13 residues. Germline CDR1 reads MNHEY; CDR2 reads SVGEGT. CDR3 nucleotides: TGTGCCAGCAGTTGGTTCGGGGGCTACGAGCAGTACGTC. Translating it yields CASSWFGGYEQYV.

The V call is TRBV29-1, the J call TRBJ2-1, with 10 bases fitting TRBD2. Germline CDR1 and CDR2: SQVTM and ANQGSEA. The CDR3 runs 14 residues. The V and J ends lost 6 bases and 4 bases, in that order; junction bases with no gene match: 6. The CDR3 sequence: CSVFSGRRYNEQFF. Written as DNA, the CDR3 is TGCAGCGTCTTTAGCGGGAGGCGTTACAATGAGCAGTTCTTC.

This clonotype was seen at least ten times. The V call is TRBV7-2, the J call TRBJ1-2, with 7 bases that match TRBD1. This CDR3 spans 13 amino acids. Trimming cost V 4 bases and J 3 bases; bases outside gene matches: 2. Looked up from germline, CDR1 is SGHTA and CDR2 is FQGNSA. Here the CDR3 DNA reads TGTGCCAGCAGCTCCGACAGGGACTATGGCTACACCTTC. Amino acid sequence: CASSSDRDYGYTF.

The J gene is TRBJ2-3, the V gene TRBV15; D gene uncertain. V was pared by 5 bases and J by 2 bases, with 8 bases between. The CDR3 is 13 amino acids. The germline V gene encodes CDR1 LNHNV and CDR2 YYDKDF (reference sequence). This CDR3 reads CATSVGFTDTQYF. In nucleotides, the CDR3 is TGTGCCACCAGCGTAGGGTTCACAGATACGCAGTATTTT.

The V gene is TRBV5-1, the J gene TRBJ2-1; maybe TRBD1 (6 bases). CDR1 is SGHRS, CDR2 YFSETQ, per germline. This CDR3 is 13 amino acids long. V dropped 3 bases and J dropped 5 bases, with 9 bases sitting between them. The DNA of the CDR3 is TGCGCCAGCAGCTCCAGGGGTCACAATGAGCAGTTCTTC. This gives the protein CASSSRGHNEQFF.

The chain is built from TRBV7-6 and TRBJ2-7; perhaps TRBD2 as D (6 bases). Trimming left V 6 bases short and J 7 bases short, with 13 bases between. The length of the CDR3 is 12 residues. Germline V lookup: CDR1 SGHVS, CDR2 FNYEAQ. CDR3 DNA: TGTGCCAGCAGTCGGGACTCAGGGGAGCAGTACTTC. This sequence encodes CASSRDSGEQYF.

This clonotype came up many times. This chain links TRBV7-6 with TRBJ2-3; a weak D match, TRBD2 (6 bases). The length of the CDR3 is 15 residues. Germline V CDR1 and CDR2: SGHVS, FNYEAQ. Trimming stripped 0 bases from V and 2 bases from J, with 9 bases between. The CDR3 nucleotides are TGTGCCAGCAGCTTAGCGGGACTTTACACAGATACGCAGTATTTT. This sequence encodes CASSLAGLYTDTQYF.

The chain joins TRBV19 to TRBJ2-1; D remains unclear. The germline gives CDR1 LNHDA, CDR2 SQIVND (reference sequence). V was pared by 6 bases and J by 7 bases, with 19 bases between. The CDR3 contains 15 residues. CDR3 nucleotide sequence: TGTGCCAGTAGCCCCGGCACCAGAAGTGGGAATGAGCAGTTCTTC. This encodes CASSPGTRSGNEQFF.

This clonotype was counted a few times. This chain connects TRBV7-2 to TRBJ2-1, with 7 bases that match TRBD2. The CDR3 is 19 residues long. V gave up 6 bases and J gave up 10 bases; unmatched junction bases: 27. Germline values: CDR1 SGHTA, CDR2 FQGNSA. The CDR3 region is CASSRTVTAGAFPRGEQFF. In DNA form, the CDR3 reads TGTGCCAGCAGTCGGACTGTGACCGCGGGAGCCTTTCCCCGGGGCGAGCAGTTCTTC.

A few counts support this clonotype. The genes are TRBV11-2 and TRBJ2-3; 12 bases are shared with TRBD2. This CDR3 is built from 17 residues. V lost 5 bases, J lost 2 bases, and 8 bases stayed unmatched. Germline V lookup: CDR1 SGHAT, CDR2 FQNNGV. CDR3 protein: CASSREGLAGTTDTQYF. CDR3 nucleotide sequence: TGTGCCAGCAGCCGCGAAGGACTAGCGGGGACCACAGATACGCAGTATTTT.

J is TRBJ1-3 and V is TRBV7-2; D not certain. This CDR3 is 14 amino acids long. The germline V gene has CDR1 SGHTA and CDR2 FQGNSA. V lost 8 bases, J lost 0 bases, and 11 bases lay in between. The CDR3 region is CASRPRDSGNTIYF. CDR3 sequence (DNA): TGTGCCAGCCGACCCCGGGACTCTGGAAACACCATATATTTT.

V usage is TRBV11-2 and J usage is TRBJ2-5, with TRBD1 identical over 9 bases. Germline V CDR1 and CDR2: SGHAT, FQNNGV. The CDR3 runs 14 residues. V shed 4 bases and J 2 bases; nucleotides not matched to a gene: 2. CDR3 residues: CASSSDRGQETQYF. The CDR3 coding sequence is TGTGCCAGCAGCTCGGACAGGGGACAAGAGACCCAGTACTTC.

The rearrangement uses TRBV6-1 and TRBJ1-5; the match to TRBD1 covers 7 bases. CDR1 and CDR2 from the germline V gene are MNHNS and SASEGT. With V trimmed by 7 bases and J by 0 bases, 12 bases remained unmatched. This CDR3 has 17 residues. The CDR3 region has the DNA TGTGCCAGCATGCGACAGGGTTCCGCGGATAGCAATCAGCCCCAGCATTTT. This translates into CASMRQGSADSNQPQHF.

This clonotype was found many times. The rearrangement links TRBV19 to TRBJ2-3, with a weak D call TRBD2 (5 bases). Germline lookup yields CDR1 LNHDA and CDR2 SQIVND (reference sequence). This CDR3 region has 15 residues. Trimming cost V 6 bases and J 1 base, with 14 bases left between them. DNA of the CDR3: TGTGCCAGTAGCCCGACGGGAATGGGCACAGATACGCAGTATTTT. Protein: CASSPTGMGTDTQYF.

The gene calls are TRBV6-5 and TRBJ2-7, with 8 bases identical to TRBD2. The ends lost 5 bases at V and 2 bases at J; junction bases unmatched: 14. From germline, CDR1 is MNHEY and CDR2 SVGAGI. CDR3 length equals 17 residues. Here the CDR3 reads CASSPASSGRSTYEQYV. The CDR3 DNA follows: TGTGCCAGCAGTCCTGCTTCTAGCGGGCGTTCTACCTACGAGCAGTACGTC.

This clonotype was counted a few times. The rearrangement joins TRBV7-9 to TRBJ2-4, with a tentative D call TRBD1 (6 bases). This CDR3 region has 14 residues. Per germline, CDR1 SEHNR and CDR2 FQNEAQ (reference sequence). Trimming cost V 5 bases and J 1 base, with 9 bases left between them. The CDR3 is CASSGTGAKNIQYF. The CDR3 DNA reads TGTGCCAGCAGCGGCACAGGGGCCAAAAACATTCAGTACTTC.